These T cell receptor beta chains were read from a single sample in a study of OX40 agonist ivuxolimab in advanced cancers. Profiling relied on immunoSEQ multiplex PCR, and the TCRdb table lists in-frame clones only, not all of them. The sample has roughly 28,000 clones; about 90% are singletons. This material consisted of CD4+ or CD8+ T cells sorted from blood, taken in a trial of the OX40 agonist ivuxolimab. These receptors were obtained from an adult with an advanced solid tumor such as melanoma, head and neck, liver or kidney cancer. Each CDR3 is given without its conserved first and last residue. Fields, in order: J gene, clone size, V gene, CDR3 protein. Clone sizes are given selectively: once, few, many, or a class where the clone is expanded.

J gene: TRBJ2-7; clone size: .; V gene: TRBV4-2; CDR3 protein: ASSQKDWTGGYEQY
J gene: TRBJ2-5; clone size: .; V gene: TRBV27; CDR3 protein: ASSWASGRAGEQY
J gene: TRBJ2-7; clone size: once; V gene: TRBV7-9; CDR3 protein: ASSFPGTGKYEQY
J gene: TRBJ2-7; clone size: .; V gene: TRBV7-8; CDR3 protein: ASSWSRDRGSYEQY
J gene: TRBJ2-5; clone size: once; V gene: TRBV5-4; CDR3 protein: ASSLGDRGIETQY
J gene: TRBJ1-5; clone size: .; V gene: TRBV9; CDR3 protein: ASSVVDGINQPQH
J gene: TRBJ2-7; clone size: .; V gene: TRBV6-5; CDR3 protein: ASSYHSKGPEQY
J gene: TRBJ2-7; clone size: .; V gene: TRBV27; CDR3 protein: ASSETGYEQY
J gene: TRBJ2-1; clone size: .; V gene: TRBV6-5; CDR3 protein: AIGGVYNEQF
J gene: TRBJ2-2; clone size: .; V gene: TRBV21-1; CDR3 protein: ASSKGPRDRNTGELF
J gene: TRBJ2-6; clone size: .; V gene: TRBV23-1; CDR3 protein: ASKTSSPGGPSSGANVLT
J gene: TRBJ2-1; clone size: .; V gene: TRBV18; CDR3 protein: ASRRSSGDPYNEQF
J gene: TRBJ2-7; clone size: .; V gene: TRBV4-1; CDR3 protein: ASSQAGTGYEQY
J gene: TRBJ2-1; clone size: .; V gene: TRBV6-5; CDR3 protein: ASSYTELNNEQF
J gene: TRBJ2-7; clone size: .; V gene: TRBV27; CDR3 protein: ASSLSSGTGIFYEQY
J gene: TRBJ2-7; clone size: .; V gene: TRBV11-2; CDR3 protein: ASSLLGEQY
J gene: TRBJ2-3; clone size: .; V gene: TRBV5-1; CDR3 protein: ASSSGTGYDTQY
J gene: TRBJ1-4; clone size: .; V gene: TRBV7-2; CDR3 protein: ASSLGRGWGEKLF
J gene: TRBJ1-1; clone size: .; V gene: TRBV29-1; CDR3 protein: SVEDSGTGTEAF
J gene: TRBJ2-5; clone size: .; V gene: TRBV11-2; CDR3 protein: ASSRGTGVETQY
J gene: TRBJ2-1; clone size: .; V gene: TRBV2; CDR3 protein: ASSESVDVAYNEQF
J gene: TRBJ2-7; clone size: .; V gene: TRBV4-1; CDR3 protein: ASSHTGTGTPGQY
J gene: TRBJ2-7; clone size: .; V gene: TRBV27; CDR3 protein: ASSSLNEQY
J gene: TRBJ2-3; clone size: medium-sized; V gene: TRBV18; CDR3 protein: ASSPRGTGGADTQY